This T cell receptor beta chain appears in the sequencing data of a study of shared clonotypes between healthy human individuals. Generated by immunoSEQ multiplex PCR, the TCRdb table keeps only in-frame clones and is missing some. The table lists more than 2 million clones, 93% of them singletons. Only CD45RO-negative cells positively selected for CCR7 counted as naive CD8 cells, so terminally differentiated effector memory CD45RA+ cells were excluded. V was trimmed by 3 bases and J by 6 bases, leaving 8 bases between them. The germline gives CDR1 MNHEY, CDR2 SMNVEV (reference sequence). The CDR3 extends over 13 amino acids.

V usage is TRBV27 and J usage is TRBJ2-2, with D unresolved. This receptor was taken from a man aged 18 to 35 in good health. Some clones in this sample may be carry-over from other donors' samples. Sequences were obtained from naive CD8+ T cells from PBMCs. CDR3 coding DNA: TGTGCCAGCAGTTTGGTGGTTTCCGGGGAGCTGTTTTTT. The encoded protein is CASSLVVSGELFF.